This TCR beta chain was recovered during a study of blood T cell repertoires in COVID-19. Study background: Acute-phase and convalescent COVID-19 samples originated in the United States, Italy and Spain. In each case, the material was cDNA or gDNA derived from T cells, B-cell-depleted T cells, or PBMCs.

Deletions cut 4 bases from V and 2 bases from J, with 11 bases between. The CDR3 is 13 residues long. The germline CDR1 and CDR2 sequences are SQVTM and ANQGSEA. Per the study methods: It was from reference gene primer amplification that nucleated cell counts were estimated. TCRdb keeps only in-frame clones here, not all; method: immunoSEQ multiplex PCR. V and J calls plus clone size are reproduced from that table; the DNA served to infer D and trimming. Found here are some 40,000 clones, about 91% of them singletons; the top ten hold 15% to 19%. The rearrangement links TRBV29-1 to TRBJ1-1; D unresolved. Sequenced material: peripheral blood. The clonotype was recovered from a woman in her thirties in a cohort sampled during active COVID-19. The CDR3 is CSVGLPYNTEAFF. CDR3 nucleotides: TGCAGCGTTGGGCTCCCATATAACACTGAAGCTTTCTTT.